These 28 T cell receptor beta chains share one sample of origin, sequenced in a study of shared clonotypes between healthy human individuals. Clones were sequenced by immunoSEQ multiplex PCR, and TCRdb holds only the in-frame ones, with some missing. This table has about 2 million clones, approximately 95% appearing once. Naive-designated CD8 cells lacked CD45RO, were positively enriched for CCR7, and omitted terminally differentiated effector memory CD45RA+ cells. The sequenced sample was naive CD8+ T cells sorted from blood. These TCRs come from a man between 18 and 35 years old in good health.

The chain recombines TRBV25-1 with TRBJ1-1; 7 positions agree with TRBD1. CDR3 length equals 13 residues. J gave up 3 bases and V 4 bases, and 2 bases lay outside the gene matches. The germline V gene encodes CDR1 MGHDK and CDR2 SYGVNS. As DNA, the CDR3 is TGTGCCAGCAGTGTGACAGGGTACACTGAAGCTTTCTTT. Its translation: CASSVTGYTEAFF.

The chain carries TRBV29-1 and TRBJ2-7; the D is unclear. Trimming took off 1 base at V and 4 bases at J, with 8 bases between the two ends. The CDR3 runs to 12 residues. Germline values: CDR1 SQVTM, CDR2 ANQGSEA. This CDR3 is CSVEGMGYEQYF. CDR3 in DNA: TGCAGCGTTGAAGGGATGGGTTACGAGCAGTACTTC.

V is TRBV7-8 and J is TRBJ1-3, with TRBD1 matching over 9 bases. V gave up 5 bases and J gave up 8 bases; unmatched junction bases: 13. The CDR3 totals 16 residues. CDR1 and CDR2 (germline): SGHVS, FQNEAQ. The CDR3 DNA is TGTGCCAGCAGCCCAGCGTCCAGGACAGGGGATTACACCATATATTTT. Translation: CASSPASRTGDYTIYF.

In its sample, this clone was seen once. The chain employs TRBV4-2 and TRBJ2-7; D is ambiguous. There are 14 residues in the CDR3. Trimming stripped 1 base from V and 1 base from J, with 8 bases between. Germline V gene sequence: CDR1 LGHNA, CDR2 YNFKEQ. CDR3 region: CASSQARGSYEQYF. CDR3 sequence (DNA): TGTGCCAGCAGCCAAGCCAGAGGTTCCTACGAGCAGTACTTC.

The genes are TRBV6-6 and TRBJ1-5, with 7 bases that match TRBD1. Germline V gene sequence: CDR1 MNHNY, CDR2 SVGAGI (reference sequence). CDR3 size: 14 residues. The ends lost 4 bases at V and 3 bases at J; junction bases unmatched: 3. In DNA, the CDR3 is TGTGCCAGCAGTTCGGGACAGTACAATCAGCCCCAGCATTTT. Protein: CASSSGQYNQPQHF.

Points on this clone: This same CDR3 is encoded by further DNA sequences in the sample. The rearrangement joins TRBV4-1 to TRBJ2-7; the D is unclear. The length of the CDR3 is 12 residues. Germline CDR1 MGHRA, CDR2 YSYEKL. V gave up 4 bases and J gave up 3 bases, with 7 bases separating them. Here the CDR3 DNA reads TGCGCCAGCAGCCGGCCGGGCTACGAGCAGTACTTC. This sequence encodes CASSRPGYEQYF.

The CDR3 DNA reads TGTGCCAGCAGCTTGCAGGCAGGGTACAATGAGCAGTTCTTC. Translating it yields CASSLQAGYNEQFF. The J gene is TRBJ2-1, the V gene TRBV5-4, with D perhaps TRBD1 (5 bases). Trimming left V 1 base short and J 4 bases short, with 9 bases between. This CDR3 spans 14 amino acids. Germline V gives CDR1 SGHNT, CDR2 YYREEE (reference sequence).

The chain carries TRBV28 and TRBJ2-1; 8 nucleotides line up with TRBD1. Germline lookup yields CDR1 MDHEN and CDR2 SYDVKM. This CDR3 is built from 16 residues. J gave up 8 bases and V 5 bases, and 14 bases lay outside the gene matches. The chain's CDR3 is CASSPIPRTGSHEQFF. Here the CDR3 DNA reads TGTGCCAGCAGTCCGATACCCCGGACAGGGTCCCATGAGCAGTTCTTC.

The rearrangement joins TRBV25-1 to TRBJ2-7; D may correspond to TRBD1 or TRBD2 (5 bases each). Trimming removed 3 bases from V and 4 bases from J, with 7 bases in between. Germline assignment: CDR1 MGHDK and CDR2 SYGVNS. This CDR3 region has 12 residues. The chain's CDR3 is CASSEGPYEQYF. In DNA, the CDR3 is TGTGCCAGCAGTGAGGGACCGTACGAGCAGTACTTC.

A single count supports this clone. The V call is TRBV6-5, the J call TRBJ2-1, with 7 bases identical to TRBD1. Losses at the gene ends were 7 bases for V and 6 bases for J; bases not matched to a gene: 12. The germline V gene has CDR1 MNHEY and CDR2 SVGAGI. The CDR3 is 15 amino acids. The CDR3 DNA sequence: TGTGCCAGCATCCCCCGGGACAGACGATTCAATGAGCAGTTCTTC. Protein: CASIPRDRRFNEQFF.

The genes are TRBV6-6 and TRBJ2-2, with 9 bases that match TRBD1. Germline CDR1 and CDR2: MNHNY and SVGAGI (reference sequence). The CDR3 extends over 15 amino acids. J lost 6 bases, V lost 4 bases, and 6 bases had no gene match. The CDR3 spells CASSSGTGKSGELFF. The CDR3 DNA reads TGTGCCAGCAGTTCCGGGACAGGGAAGTCCGGGGAGCTGTTTTTT.

This rearrangement joins TRBV7-9 to TRBJ2-5; 8 positions agree with TRBD2. This CDR3 region has 14 residues. CDR1 SEHNR and CDR2 FQNEAQ come from the germline V gene (reference sequence). Unmatched junction bases numbered 7, after V lost 8 bases and J lost 2 bases. In DNA, the CDR3 is TGTGCCAGCGGCAGGGGACTAGTTCAAGAGACCCAGTACTTC. The encoded protein is CASGRGLVQETQYF.

This clone showed up just once. CDR3 sequence: CASRAGGGIHEQYF. The CDR3 coding sequence is TGTGCCAGTAGGGCCGGCGGGGGGATTCACGAGCAGTACTTC. The chain combines TRBV19 with TRBJ2-7; TRBD2 matches at 8 bases. CDR1 is LNHDA and CDR2 is SQIVND in the germline V gene (reference sequence). The CDR3 consists of 14 residues. With V trimmed by 6 bases and J by 5 bases, 9 bases remained unmatched.

The V gene is TRBV4-3, the J gene TRBJ2-2; D might be TRBD1 or TRBD2, each matching 5 bases. The CDR3 is 17 residues long. V was clipped by 1 base and J by 3 bases, with 15 bases between them. Germline V CDR1 and CDR2: LGHNA, YSLEER. CDR3 sequence: CASSQVGAEWDTGELFF. CDR3 sequence (DNA): TGCGCCAGCAGCCAAGTCGGGGCGGAGTGGGACACCGGGGAGCTGTTTTTT.

The V and J genes are TRBV7-9 and TRBJ2-1; perhaps TRBD1 as D (7 bases). V was shortened by 5 bases and J by 9 bases, with 20 bases between the two germline ends. This CDR3 has 15 residues. Germline V CDR1 and CDR2: SEHNR, FQNEAQ (reference sequence). CDR3 in amino acids: CASSESDRLEGEQFF. CDR3 in DNA: TGTGCCAGCAGCGAATCGGACAGGTTGGAGGGTGAGCAGTTCTTC.

About this clone itself: The sample carries other DNA sequences with the same CDR3. This chain connects TRBV9 to TRBJ1-1, with no clear D. Trimming pared 0 bases from V and 0 bases from J, leaving 9 bases between. This CDR3 has 15 amino acids. Germline V gene sequence: CDR1 SGDLS, CDR2 YYNGEE. The CDR3 DNA follows: TGTGCCAGCAGCGTAGGTGACCGATTGAACACTGAAGCTTTCTTT. Translated, it gives CASSVGDRLNTEAFF. The entire variable domain, with the rest obtained from reference TRBV9 and TRBJ1-1, is as follows: DSGVTQTPKHLITATGQRVTLRCSPRSGDLSVYWYQQSLDQGLQFLIQYYNGEERAKGNILERFSAQQFPDLHSELNLSSLELGDSALYFCASSVGDRLNTEAFFGQGTRLTVV.

V is TRBV19 and J is TRBJ2-2; D is unresolved. Germline V gene data show CDR1 as LNHDA and CDR2 as SQIVND (reference sequence). CDR3 length: 11 amino acids. Trimming removed 11 bases from V and 3 bases from J, with 7 bases in between. CDR3 sequence (DNA): TGTGCCGTACTTTACACCGGGGAGCTGTTTTTT. Translation: CAVLYTGELFF.

The chain employs TRBV27 and TRBJ2-3; D possibly matches TRBD1 or TRBD2 (5 bases each). The CDR3 loop spans 14 amino acids. V lost 7 bases to trimming and J lost 2 bases, with 13 bases between them. CDR1 and CDR2 from the germline V gene are MNHEY and SMNVEV (reference sequence). DNA for the CDR3: TGTGCCAGCAATCCCTGGGGACCCACAGATACGCAGTATTTT. The encoded protein is CASNPWGPTDTQYF.

CDR3 in DNA: TGTGCCAGCAGTTCCTCACCATCCGGGACAGGGGTACAAGAGACCCAGTACTTC. Protein product: CASSSSPSGTGVQETQYF. The chain links TRBV7-9 to TRBJ2-5; TRBD1 matches at 10 bases. V was clipped by 6 bases and J by 2 bases; unmatched bases: 15. The CDR3 length is 18 residues. Germline V lookup: CDR1 SEHNR, CDR2 FQNEAQ (reference sequence).

The gene calls are TRBV4-1 and TRBJ2-7, with TRBD1 as a possible D gene (5 bases). Germline CDR1 MGHRA, CDR2 YSYEKL. The CDR3 consists of 16 residues. The ends were cut back, 2 bases at V and 1 base at J, with 15 bases in the middle. This CDR3 is CASSQNDRVESYEQYF. The CDR3 DNA is TGCGCCAGCAGCCAAAACGACAGAGTTGAGTCCTACGAGCAGTACTTC.

This chain links TRBV9 with TRBJ1-5; D call uncertain. This CDR3 spans 14 amino acids. Germline V lookup: CDR1 SGDLS, CDR2 YYNGEE. Trimming stripped 1 base from V and 5 bases from J, with 10 bases between. The CDR3 coding sequence is TGTGCCAGCAGCGTAACCCCCGAGGATCAGCCCCAGCATTTT. Encoded protein: CASSVTPEDQPQHF.

Only one count was recorded for this clone. The gene calls are TRBV6-5 and TRBJ2-3, with TRBD2 as a possible D gene (6 bases). Germline V lookup: CDR1 MNHEY, CDR2 SVGAGI. There are 14 residues in the CDR3. Trimming shortened V by 2 bases and J by 5 bases, and 11 bases separated the two germline ends. The CDR3 here is CASSYGGAIDTQYF. The CDR3 DNA reads TGTGCCAGCAGTTACGGCGGGGCCATAGATACGCAGTATTTT.

The chain has TRBV6-1 and TRBJ2-5; D gene unclear. Trimming removed 1 base from V and 4 bases from J, with 7 bases in between. The CDR3 extends over 13 amino acids. Germline loops: CDR1 MNHNS, CDR2 SASEGT. CDR3 region: CASSEVWGETQYF. For the CDR3, the DNA is TGTGCCAGCAGTGAAGTTTGGGGAGAGACCCAGTACTTC.

This clone came up once. The V and J genes are TRBV29-1 and TRBJ2-5, with TRBD2 identical over 12 bases. Germline V gene lookup returns CDR1 SQVTM and CDR2 ANQGSEA. The CDR3 covers 17 residues. V lost 8 bases to trimming and J lost 2 bases; unmatched junction nucleotides: 15. This chain's CDR3 is CSSRDSWGLAGQETQYF. CDR3 nucleotides: TGCAGCTCAAGGGACAGCTGGGGACTAGCGGGTCAAGAGACCCAGTACTTC.

This clone was seen a single time. The chain employs TRBV2 and TRBJ1-1; no firm D call. CDR1 SNHLY and CDR2 FYNNEI come from the germline V gene. The CDR3 is 15 residues long. The V end lost 3 bases, the J end lost 1 base, and 12 bases lay between the germline ends. The CDR3 protein is CASSESVQTNTEAFF. The CDR3 DNA reads TGTGCCAGCAGTGAGTCGGTACAGACGAACACTGAAGCTTTCTTT.

This chain joins TRBV19 and TRBJ1-5, with D possibly matching TRBD1 (6 bases). The CDR3 totals 17 residues. Germline assignment: CDR1 LNHDA and CDR2 SQIVND (reference sequence). Trimming cost V 4 bases and J 1 base, with 17 bases left between them. CDR3 sequence reads: CASSTYREGYSNQPQHF. Here the CDR3 DNA reads TGTGCCAGTAGTACATACAGGGAGGGGTACAGCAATCAGCCCCAGCATTTT. Together with reference TRBV19 and TRBJ1-5, the CDR3 gives the full variable domain: DGGITQSPKYLFRKEGQNVTLSCEQNLNHDAMYWYRQDPGQGLRLIYYSQIVNDFQKGDIAEGYSVSREKKESFPLTVTSAQKNPTAFYLCASSTYREGYSNQPQHFGDGTRLSIL.

CDR3 residues: CASSQATSGSTDTQYF. The CDR3 bases are TGCGCCAGCAGCCAAGCGACTAGCGGGAGCACAGATACGCAGTATTTT. V usage is TRBV4-1 and J usage is TRBJ2-3; 10 positions agree with TRBD2. The CDR3 consists of 16 residues. Germline V gene sequence: CDR1 MGHRA, CDR2 YSYEKL. The trim removed 1 base at V and 0 bases at J, leaving 1 base unmatched.

A single count supports this clone. The chain is built from TRBV19 and TRBJ1-2, with 9 bases fitting TRBD1. CDR1 and CDR2 from the germline V gene are LNHDA and SQIVND (reference sequence). With V trimmed by 10 bases and J by 5 bases, 5 bases remained unmatched. The CDR3 covers 12 residues. CDR3 sequence: CATWTGVYGYTF. CDR3 DNA sequence: TGTGCCACCTGGACAGGGGTTTATGGCTACACCTTC.